These 32 T cell receptor beta chains originate from one sample sequenced in a study of blood T cell repertoires in COVID-19. Generated by immunoSEQ multiplex PCR, the TCRdb table keeps only in-frame clones and is missing some. The data hold 240,000 or so clones, with around 89% observed a single time. What was sequenced was PBMCs or T cells enriched from blood (not recorded which). These receptors were obtained from a man in his forties who had recovered from COVID-19.

This chain connects TRBV3-1 (or the pseudogene TRBV3-2) to TRBJ2-1; D might be TRBD2 (6 bases). Germline CDR1 LGHDT, CDR2 YNNKEL (reference sequence). With 4 bases removed from V and 2 bases from J, the gap between germline ends came to 12 bases. The CDR3 contains 15 residues. CDR3 DNA: TGTGCCAGCAGCCGTAACTCGGGAGCCTACAATGAGCAGTTCTTC. Translating gives CASSRNSGAYNEQFF.

Written as DNA, the CDR3 is TGTGCCAGCAGTGAAGTCCCGGACAGGTATTACGAGCAGTACTTC. This gives the protein CASSEVPDRYYEQYF. This chain links TRBV6-1 with TRBJ2-7; 7 bases match TRBD1. The CDR3 contains 15 residues. From germline, CDR1 is MNHNS and CDR2 SASEGT. With 1 base clipped from V and 4 bases from J, the junction kept 7 bases outside the gene matches.

This rearrangement joins TRBV12-3 or TRBV12-4 to TRBJ2-3; TRBD1 is a possible D gene (6 bases). The CDR3 covers 12 residues. Between the trimmed V and J ends, which lost 6 bases and 6 bases, there was a span of 10 bases. The chain's CDR3 is CASSLTGDTQYF. The CDR3 DNA reads as TGTGCCAGCAGCCTTACAGGGGATACGCAGTATTTT.

Here the CDR3 DNA reads TGTGCCTGGAGTGGGGACAGGGGGCCTGAAGCTTTCTTT. It yields the protein CAWSGDRGPEAFF. This sequence joins TRBV30 and TRBJ1-1; TRBD1 matches at 12 bases. In germline, CDR1 is GTSNPN, CDR2 SVGIG (reference sequence). This CDR3 is 13 amino acids long. The V gene end was trimmed by 1 base and the J gene end by 6 bases; junction bases not matched to a gene: 0.

This sequence joins TRBV6-1 and TRBJ2-7; the D is unclear. This CDR3 has 13 residues. Germline CDR1 and CDR2: MNHNS and SASEGT. V shed 0 bases and J shed 3 bases, with 6 bases lying between them. In DNA form, the CDR3 reads TGTGCCAGCAGTGAAGCGTACAGCTACGAGCAGTACTTC. It specifies CASSEAYSYEQYF.

The chain combines TRBV10-1 with TRBJ2-1; tentatively, D is TRBD1 (6 bases). The ends were cut back, 3 bases at V and 6 bases at J, with 21 bases in the middle. CDR3 size: 17 residues. Germline assignment: CDR1 WNHNN and CDR2 SYGVQD (reference sequence). DNA for the CDR3: TGCGCCAGCAGTGATTGGAAATCAGGGGCTAAGGGCAATGAGCAGTTCTTC. Its protein is CASSDWKSGAKGNEQFF.

V is TRBV9 and J is TRBJ2-7; D gene ambiguous. CDR1 SGDLS and CDR2 YYNGEE come from the germline V gene. The CDR3 loop spans 14 amino acids. Trimming cost V 3 bases and J 1 base, with 11 bases left between them. DNA for the CDR3: TGTGCCAGCAGCGCGGGTCACGAGTCCTACGAGCAGTACTTC. It translates to CASSAGHESYEQYF.

CDR3 protein: CATSRDPTSSYNSPLHF. The CDR3 region has the DNA TGTGCCACCAGCAGAGATCCCACGAGCTCCTATAATTCACCCCTCCACTTT. The rearrangement joins TRBV15 to TRBJ1-6; D unresolved. The V end was cut by 0 bases, the J end by 0 bases, with 9 bases between. Germline loops: CDR1 LNHNV, CDR2 YYDKDF (reference sequence). This CDR3 region has 17 residues.

The chain couples TRBV19 to TRBJ1-5; 7 positions match TRBD1. The CDR3 has 13 residues. With V trimmed by 9 bases and J by 5 bases, 7 bases remained unmatched. Germline V gene data show CDR1 as LNHDA and CDR2 as SQIVND (reference sequence). The CDR3 DNA reads TGTGCCAGCAAGACAGGGAATTATCAGCCCCAGCATTTT. It yields the protein CASKTGNYQPQHF.

The rearrangement uses TRBV7-3 and TRBJ2-5, with D tentatively TRBD1 (5 bases). This CDR3 region has 19 residues. The ends were cut back, 2 bases at V and 6 bases at J, with 28 bases in the middle. The germline gives CDR1 SGHTA, CDR2 FQGTGA. The CDR3, as DNA: TGTGCCAGCAGCTTAGCCCCTAGTTCGGGCGCAGGGCCTCAGCAGACCCAGTACTTC. Translating gives CASSLAPSSGAGPQQTQYF.

This chain joins TRBV7-3 and TRBJ1-6; tentatively, D is TRBD1 (6 bases). V lost 5 bases, J lost 6 bases, and 11 bases lay in between. The CDR3 spans 14 residues. CDR1 and CDR2 from the germline V gene are SGHTA and FQGTGA. The CDR3 DNA reads as TGTGCCAGCAGCCCACAGGGAATTAATTCACCCCTCCACTTT. Encoded protein: CASSPQGINSPLHF.

The rearrangement joins TRBV2 to TRBJ2-2, with TRBD2 identical over 12 bases. The V segment lost 6 bases and the J segment 4 bases; nucleotides outside the gene matches: 9. CDR3 length equals 17 residues. Germline loops: CDR1 SNHLY, CDR2 FYNNEI. CDR3 nucleotides: TGTGCCAGCAGCGCGACTAGCGGGAGTTGGGGCACCGGGGAGCTGTTTTTT. It codes for CASSATSGSWGTGELFF.

V and J are TRBV9 and TRBJ2-3; 8 nucleotides line up with TRBD2. With 1 base clipped from V and 2 bases from J, the junction kept 15 bases outside the gene matches. The CDR3 is 19 residues long. From germline, CDR1 is SGDLS and CDR2 YYNGEE. The CDR3 DNA sequence: TGTGCCAGCAGCGTACCCCACTACTCTCGAGCGGGAGCCACAGATACGCAGTATTTT. Protein: CASSVPHYSRAGATDTQYF.

J is TRBJ1-6 and V is TRBV15; D gene ambiguous. Trimming shortened V by 3 bases and J by 4 bases, and 7 bases separated the two germline ends. The CDR3 loop spans 14 amino acids. Germline CDR1 is LNHNV and CDR2 is YYDKDF (reference sequence). For the CDR3, the DNA is TGTGCCACCAGCAGGTTACAGTATAATTCACCCCTCCACTTT. This encodes CATSRLQYNSPLHF.

This chain joins TRBV6-5 and TRBJ1-1; no firm D call. CDR1 is MNHEY and CDR2 is SVGAGI in the germline V gene. This CDR3 has 14 amino acids. Trimming took off 2 bases at V and 4 bases at J, with 11 bases between the two ends. CDR3 loop: CASSYGTQVTEAFF. CDR3 coding DNA: TGTGCCAGCAGTTACGGTACACAAGTCACTGAAGCTTTCTTT.

Here the CDR3 reads CASSAGNSGGVTDTQYF. In nucleotides, the CDR3 is TGCGCCAGCAGCGCCGGGAATAGCGGGGGGGTCACAGATACGCAGTATTTT. The chain joins TRBV5-1 to TRBJ2-3; 11 bases line up with TRBD2. Germline assignment: CDR1 SGHRS and CDR2 YFSETQ. The CDR3 contains 17 residues. J lost 2 bases, V lost 4 bases, and 9 bases had no gene match.

The V call is TRBV11-3, the J call TRBJ2-1; 7 bases agree with TRBD2. J was trimmed by 7 bases and V by 5 bases; bases with no gene match: 11. The CDR3 contains 15 residues. Germline V gene lookup returns CDR1 SGHNT and CDR2 YENEEA. Here the CDR3 reads CASSTSDRPGNEQFF. The CDR3 nucleotides are TGTGCCAGCAGCACTAGCGACCGACCCGGGAATGAGCAGTTCTTC.

This clone was counted once. This sequence joins TRBV7-2 and TRBJ1-5; D call uncertain. Germline-derived CDR1 and CDR2 are SGHTA and FQGNSA. The germline V and J ends were trimmed by 2 bases and 4 bases, with 12 bases remaining between them. CDR3 length equals 15 residues. The CDR3 is CASSLSTSPNQPQHF. The DNA of the CDR3 is TGTGCCAGCAGCTTATCAACCAGTCCTAATCAGCCCCAGCATTTT.

This chain links TRBV7-9 with TRBJ1-4; 8 positions agree with TRBD1. The CDR3 loop spans 15 amino acids. The J segment lost 0 bases and the V segment lost 4 bases, leaving 1 base of the junction unmatched. CDR1 is SEHNR, CDR2 FQNEAQ, per germline (reference sequence). This CDR3 reads CASSSTGATNEKLFF. DNA of the CDR3: TGTGCCAGCAGCTCGACAGGGGCAACTAATGAAAAACTGTTTTTT.

Only one count was recorded for this clone. The V gene is TRBV11-3, the J gene TRBJ2-2; 15 bases are shared with TRBD2. CDR3 length: 16 residues. V lost 5 bases to trimming and J lost 7 bases; unmatched junction nucleotides: 5. The germline V gene has CDR1 SGHNT and CDR2 YENEEA. CDR3 protein: CASSVGLAGGSGELFF. CDR3 DNA sequence: TGTGCCAGCAGCGTGGGACTAGCGGGGGGTAGCGGGGAGCTGTTTTTT. The full variable domain, rest sourced from reference TRBV11-3 and TRBJ2-2, is EAGVVQSPRYKIIEKKQPVAFWCNPISGHNTLYWYLQNLGQGPELLIRYENEEAVDDSQLPKDRFSAERLKGVDSTLKIQPAELGDSAVYLCASSVGLAGGSGELFFGEGSRLTVL.

V usage is TRBV28 and J usage is TRBJ2-5, with 12 bases fitting TRBD2. V shed 5 bases, J shed 4 bases, and the junction held 5 bases outside the gene matches. The CDR3 consists of 15 residues. Germline CDR1 is MDHEN and CDR2 is SYDVKM. DNA of the CDR3: TGTGCCAGCAGTACCCAGACTAGCGGGAGAGAGACCCAGTACTTC. Translated: CASSTQTSGRETQYF.

V is TRBV11-2 and J is TRBJ1-1, with D unresolved. Germline-derived CDR1 and CDR2 are SGHAT and FQNNGV. V was pared by 1 base and J by 8 bases, with 11 bases between. The CDR3 runs to 13 residues. The CDR3 loop is CASSLAYAREAFF. The CDR3 DNA sequence: TGTGCCAGCAGCTTAGCTTACGCCAGGGAAGCTTTCTTT.

The chain recombines TRBV27 with TRBJ1-1; a weak D match, TRBD1 (6 bases). The length of the CDR3 is 14 residues. V was clipped by 2 bases and J by 0 bases, with 7 bases between them. From germline, CDR1 is MNHEY and CDR2 SMNVEV (reference sequence). CDR3 in amino acids: CASSLGGLNTEAFF. The CDR3 DNA reads TGTGCCAGCAGTTTAGGGGGCCTGAACACTGAAGCTTTCTTT.

The rearrangement joins TRBV19 to TRBJ2-2; D unresolved. The CDR3 is 12 residues long. V was clipped by 9 bases and J by 5 bases, with 10 bases between them. Per the germline V gene, CDR1 is LNHDA and CDR2 is SQIVND (reference sequence). The CDR3 loop is CASLFGTGELFF. The CDR3 region has the DNA TGTGCCAGCCTTTTCGGGACCGGGGAGCTGTTTTTT. Combining the CDR3 with reference TRBV19 and TRBJ2-2 gives the whole variable domain DGGITQSPKYLFRKEGQNVTLSCEQNLNHDAMYWYRQDPGQGLRLIYYSQIVNDFQKGDIAEGYSVSREKKESFPLTVTSAQKNPTAFYLCASLFGTGELFFGEGSRLTVL.

This chain uses TRBV29-1 with TRBJ2-5; D unclear. Germline V gene lookup returns CDR1 SQVTM and CDR2 ANQGSEA. CDR3 length: 13 amino acids. The germline V and J ends were trimmed by 6 bases and 1 base, with 12 bases remaining between them. The CDR3 region is CSVLGRFQETQYF. In nucleotides, the CDR3 is TGCAGCGTCTTGGGCAGATTCCAAGAGACCCAGTACTTC.

V usage is TRBV2 and J usage is TRBJ2-3; TRBD2 matches at 7 bases. Germline V gene sequence: CDR1 SNHLY, CDR2 FYNNEI. This CDR3 has 14 residues. J lost 5 bases, V lost 9 bases, and 11 bases had no gene match. The CDR3 DNA reads as TGTGCCAGGACTCGGGGGGTCGGCGGAGATACGCAGTATTTT. Amino acid sequence: CARTRGVGGDTQYF.

The genes are TRBV4-2 and TRBJ1-5; D is undetermined. Trimming removed 2 bases at V and 3 bases at J, with 11 bases between. Germline CDR1 and CDR2: LGHNA and YNFKEQ. The CDR3 extends over 15 amino acids. CDR3 region: CASSQLHQTNQPQHF. The CDR3 coding sequence is TGTGCCAGCAGCCAATTACACCAAACCAATCAGCCCCAGCATTTT.

V usage is TRBV5-4 and J usage is TRBJ2-7; 8 bases line up with TRBD1. J gave up 7 bases and V 0 bases, and 6 bases lay outside the gene matches. From germline, CDR1 is SGHNT and CDR2 YYREEE (reference sequence). This CDR3 has 14 residues. The CDR3 bases are TGTGCCAGCAGCTTGGACAGGGGGAGGTGGGAGCAGTACTTC. Protein sequence: CASSLDRGRWEQYF.

The V and J genes are TRBV14 and TRBJ1-1; possibly TRBD1 for D (5 bases). CDR3 length: 17 residues. The ends were cut back, 5 bases at V and 1 base at J, with 20 bases in the middle. CDR1 SGHDN and CDR2 FVKESK come from the germline V gene. The CDR3 DNA reads as TGTGCCAGCAGCGGGTTGGGACTGACAAAATCGAACACTGAAGCTTTCTTT. Its translation: CASSGLGLTKSNTEAFF.

This chain joins TRBV24-1 and TRBJ1-2, with D possibly being TRBD1 (5 bases). The germline V and J ends were trimmed by 0 bases and 8 bases, with 9 bases remaining between them. The CDR3 is 13 residues long. Per the germline V gene, CDR1 is KGHDR and CDR2 is SFDVKD. The DNA for the CDR3 is TGTGCCACCAGTGATTTGTCGGGGGACGGCTACACCTTC. Translating it yields CATSDLSGDGYTF.

This sequence joins TRBV5-4 and TRBJ2-5; 11 positions match TRBD2. With V trimmed by 4 bases and J by 5 bases, 10 bases remained unmatched. The CDR3 loop spans 16 amino acids. Germline CDR1 SGHNT, CDR2 YYREEE (reference sequence). The CDR3 here is CASSHLAGGPSETQYF. DNA of the CDR3: TGTGCCAGCAGCCATTTAGCGGGAGGGCCGTCTGAGACCCAGTACTTC.

The chain recombines TRBV5-1 with TRBJ2-1; 9 bases agree with TRBD1. CDR1 and CDR2 from the germline V gene are SGHRS and YFSETQ. CDR3 length equals 14 residues. With V trimmed by 6 bases and J by 7 bases, 8 bases remained unmatched. CDR3 DNA: TGCGCCAGCAAGTTTGACAGGGGGACTAATGAGCAGTTCTTC. Translated: CASKFDRGTNEQFF.